The clone carrying this T cell receptor (beta chain) was seen many times. What it binds is not known. The data were obtained in a study of regulatory T cells in long-lasting Graves disease. Study-wide results and limits: With approximately 2,500 shared public clonotypes, persistent patients exceeded new patients, who shared more than 900. TRBV28, TRBJ1-2 and TRBJ2-5 emerged as the favored segments in persistent disease. TCR diversity in persistent Graves' patients was below that of newly diagnosed ones.

Relying on iRepertoire HTBI primers and Arm-PCR of CDR3 regions, the team built TCR beta libraries. TCRdb used MiXCR to reprocess the multiplex PCR reads, holding one entry per CDR3 protein. The sample carries 300,000 to 500,000 distinct CDR3 sequences, less than 25% recorded once. Per germline, CDR1 SGHAT and CDR2 FQDESV (reference sequence). The CDR3 length is 15 residues. J lost 5 bases, V lost 5 bases, and 8 bases had no gene match. The sample's time point: persistent/refractory GD, antithyroid drugs over 5 years with positive TRAb. Extracted RNA from PBMCs served as the source of the TCR library.

The receptor comes from a female donor with Graves disease. The rearrangement links TRBV11-1 to TRBJ2-2, with 7 bases fitting TRBD2. The sample was peripheral blood mononuclear cells (PBMCs), taken when the disease was refractory, from a patient treated with antithyroid drugs. The CDR3 bases are TGTGCCAGCAGCCTGACTAGCTGGGGTACCGGGGAGCTGTTTTTT. Amino acids: CASSLTSWGTGELFF.